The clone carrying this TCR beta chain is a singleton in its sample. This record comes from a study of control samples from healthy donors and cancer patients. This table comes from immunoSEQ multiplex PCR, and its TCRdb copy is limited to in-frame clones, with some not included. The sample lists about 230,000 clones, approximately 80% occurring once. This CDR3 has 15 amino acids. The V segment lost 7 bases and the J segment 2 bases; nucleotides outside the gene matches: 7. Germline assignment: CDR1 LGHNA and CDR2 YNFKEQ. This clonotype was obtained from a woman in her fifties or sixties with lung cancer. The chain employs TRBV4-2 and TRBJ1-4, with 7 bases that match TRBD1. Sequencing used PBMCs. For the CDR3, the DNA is TGTGCCAGCACTCCAACGACAGGGACTAATGAAAAACTGTTTTTT. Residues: CASTPTTGTNEKLFF.